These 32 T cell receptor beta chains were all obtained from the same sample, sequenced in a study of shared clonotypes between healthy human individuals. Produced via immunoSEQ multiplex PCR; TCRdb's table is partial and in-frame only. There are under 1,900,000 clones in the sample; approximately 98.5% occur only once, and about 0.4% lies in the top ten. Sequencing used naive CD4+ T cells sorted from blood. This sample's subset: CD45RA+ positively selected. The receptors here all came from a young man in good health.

The CDR3 coding sequence is TGTGCCAGCAGGAGCCACGGGACACCGACGGCCAACGAGCAGTACTTC. It translates to CASRSHGTPTANEQYF. The V call is TRBV28, the J call TRBJ2-7; possibly TRBD1 for D (6 bases). V was pared by 6 bases and J by 5 bases, with 23 bases between. The germline V gene encodes CDR1 MDHEN and CDR2 SYDVKM. The CDR3 sequence is 16 residues long.

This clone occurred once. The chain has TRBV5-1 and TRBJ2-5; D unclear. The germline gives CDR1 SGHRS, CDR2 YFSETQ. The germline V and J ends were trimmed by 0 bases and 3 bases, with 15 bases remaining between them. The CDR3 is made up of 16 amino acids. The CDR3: CASSLGLVSMEETQYF. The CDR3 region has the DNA TGCGCCAGCAGCTTGGGGCTAGTCAGTATGGAAGAGACCCAGTACTTC.

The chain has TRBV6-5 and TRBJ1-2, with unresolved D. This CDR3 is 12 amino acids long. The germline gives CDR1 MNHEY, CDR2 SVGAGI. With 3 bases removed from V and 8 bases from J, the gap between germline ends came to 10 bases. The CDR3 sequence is CASSYKGGGYTF. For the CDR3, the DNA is TGTGCCAGCAGTTATAAGGGTGGCGGCTACACCTTC.

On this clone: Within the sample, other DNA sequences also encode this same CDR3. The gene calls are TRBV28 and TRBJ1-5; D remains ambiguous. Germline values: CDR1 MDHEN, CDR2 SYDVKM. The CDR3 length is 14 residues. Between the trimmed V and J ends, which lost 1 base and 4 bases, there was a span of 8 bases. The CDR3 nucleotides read TGTGCCAGCAGTTTATCCGGATCTAATCAGCCCCAGCATTTT. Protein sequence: CASSLSGSNQPQHF.

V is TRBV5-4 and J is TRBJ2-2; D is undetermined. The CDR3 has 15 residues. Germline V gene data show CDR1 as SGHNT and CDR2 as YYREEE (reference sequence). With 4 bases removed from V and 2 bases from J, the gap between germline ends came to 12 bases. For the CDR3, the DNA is TGTGCCAGCAGCCCCCTCGGGCCAAACACCGGGGAGCTGTTTTTT. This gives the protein CASSPLGPNTGELFF.

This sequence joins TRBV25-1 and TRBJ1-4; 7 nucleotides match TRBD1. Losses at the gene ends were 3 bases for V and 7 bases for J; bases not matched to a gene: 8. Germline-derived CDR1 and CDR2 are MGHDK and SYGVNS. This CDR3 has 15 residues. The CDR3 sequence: CASSEPQGIGEKLFF. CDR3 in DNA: TGTGCCAGCAGTGAGCCACAGGGGATTGGTGAAAAACTGTTTTTT.

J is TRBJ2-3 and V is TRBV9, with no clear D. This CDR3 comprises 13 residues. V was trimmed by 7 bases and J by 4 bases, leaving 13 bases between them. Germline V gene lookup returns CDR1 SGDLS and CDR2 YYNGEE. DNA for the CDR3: TGTGCCAGCGGCGGTATCACCGCAGATACGCAGTATTTT. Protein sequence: CASGGITADTQYF. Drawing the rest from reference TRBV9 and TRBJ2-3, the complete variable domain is DSGVTQTPKHLITATGQRVTLRCSPRSGDLSVYWYQQSLDQGLQFLIQYYNGEERAKGNILERFSAQQFPDLHSELNLSSLELGDSALYFCASGGITADTQYFGPGTRLTVL.

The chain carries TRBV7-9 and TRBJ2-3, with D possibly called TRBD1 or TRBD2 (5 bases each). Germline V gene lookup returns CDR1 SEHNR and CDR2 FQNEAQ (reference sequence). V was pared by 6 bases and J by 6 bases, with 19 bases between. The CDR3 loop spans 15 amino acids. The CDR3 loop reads CASSSVGTLGDTQYF. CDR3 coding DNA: TGTGCCAGCAGTTCAGTGGGGACCCTGGGGGATACGCAGTATTTT.

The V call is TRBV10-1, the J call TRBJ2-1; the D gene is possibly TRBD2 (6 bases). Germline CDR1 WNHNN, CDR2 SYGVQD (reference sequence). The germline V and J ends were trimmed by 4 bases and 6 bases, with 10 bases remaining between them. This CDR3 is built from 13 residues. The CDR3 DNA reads TGCGCCAGCAGTGTTGGAGGGGTCAATGAGCAGTTCTTC. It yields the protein CASSVGGVNEQFF.

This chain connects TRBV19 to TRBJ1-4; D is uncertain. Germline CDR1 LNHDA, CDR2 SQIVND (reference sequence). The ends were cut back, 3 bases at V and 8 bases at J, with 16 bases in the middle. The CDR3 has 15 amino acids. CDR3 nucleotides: TGTGCCAGTAGTATGATTTGGCGAACCGGGGAAAAACTGTTTTTT. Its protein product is CASSMIWRTGEKLFF.

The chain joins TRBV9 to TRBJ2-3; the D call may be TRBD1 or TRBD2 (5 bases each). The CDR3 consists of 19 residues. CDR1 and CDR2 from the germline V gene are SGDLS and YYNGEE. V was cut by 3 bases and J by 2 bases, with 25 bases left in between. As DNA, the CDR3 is TGTGCCAGCAGCGCCCGGTTGGGGGAACGTGAGGAGAACACAGATACGCAGTATTTT. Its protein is CASSARLGEREENTDTQYF.

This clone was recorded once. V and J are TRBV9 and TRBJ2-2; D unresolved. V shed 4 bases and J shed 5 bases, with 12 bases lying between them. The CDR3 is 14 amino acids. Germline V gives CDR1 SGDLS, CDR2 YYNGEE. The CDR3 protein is CASSPMPATGELFF. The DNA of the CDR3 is TGTGCCAGCAGCCCGATGCCGGCTACCGGGGAGCTGTTTTTT. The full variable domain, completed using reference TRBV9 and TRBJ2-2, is DSGVTQTPKHLITATGQRVTLRCSPRSGDLSVYWYQQSLDQGLQFLIQYYNGEERAKGNILERFSAQQFPDLHSELNLSSLELGDSALYFCASSPMPATGELFFGEGSRLTVL.

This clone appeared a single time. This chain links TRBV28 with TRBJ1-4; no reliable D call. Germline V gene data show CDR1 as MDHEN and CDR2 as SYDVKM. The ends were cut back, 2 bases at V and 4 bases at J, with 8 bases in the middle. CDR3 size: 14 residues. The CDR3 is CASSLNRDNEKLFF. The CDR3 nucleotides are TGTGCCAGCAGTTTAAACCGAGATAATGAAAAACTGTTTTTT.

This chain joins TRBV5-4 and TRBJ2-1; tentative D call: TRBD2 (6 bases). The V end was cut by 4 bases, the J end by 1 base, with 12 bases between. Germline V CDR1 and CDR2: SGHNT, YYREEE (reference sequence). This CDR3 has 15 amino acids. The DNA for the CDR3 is TGTGCCAGCAGCCCCCATGGGACTTCCTACAATGAGCAGTTCTTC. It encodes CASSPHGTSYNEQFF.

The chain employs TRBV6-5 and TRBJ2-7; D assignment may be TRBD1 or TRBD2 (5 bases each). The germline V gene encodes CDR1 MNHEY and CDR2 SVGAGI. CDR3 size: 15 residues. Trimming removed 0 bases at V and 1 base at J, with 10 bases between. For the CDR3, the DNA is TGTGCCAGCAGTTACTCCGGGGCTCGGTCCTACGAGCAGTACTTC. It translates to CASSYSGARSYEQYF.

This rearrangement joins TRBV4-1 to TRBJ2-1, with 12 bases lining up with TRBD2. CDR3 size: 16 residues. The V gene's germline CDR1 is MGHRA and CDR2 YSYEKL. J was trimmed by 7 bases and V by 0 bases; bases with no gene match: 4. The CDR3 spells CASSQEGLAGPNEQFF. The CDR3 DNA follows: TGCGCCAGCAGCCAAGAGGGACTAGCGGGCCCGAATGAGCAGTTCTTC.

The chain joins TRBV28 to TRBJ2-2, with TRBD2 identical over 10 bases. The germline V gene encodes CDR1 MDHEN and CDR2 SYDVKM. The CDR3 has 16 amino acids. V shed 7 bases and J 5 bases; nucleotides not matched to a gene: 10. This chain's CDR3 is CASIGSGRRWTGELFF. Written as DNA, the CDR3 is TGTGCCAGCATAGGTAGCGGGAGGAGGTGGACCGGGGAGCTGTTTTTT.

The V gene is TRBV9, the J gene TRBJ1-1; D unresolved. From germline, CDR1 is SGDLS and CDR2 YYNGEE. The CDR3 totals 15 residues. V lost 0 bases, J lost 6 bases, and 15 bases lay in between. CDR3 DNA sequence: TGTGCCAGCAGCGTAGAGGGTGGCCGCGTGGCTGAAGCTTTCTTT. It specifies CASSVEGGRVAEAFF. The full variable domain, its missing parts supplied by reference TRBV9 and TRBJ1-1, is DSGVTQTPKHLITATGQRVTLRCSPRSGDLSVYWYQQSLDQGLQFLIQYYNGEERAKGNILERFSAQQFPDLHSELNLSSLELGDSALYFCASSVEGGRVAEAFFGQGTRLTVV.

The DNA for the CDR3 is TGTGCCAGCAGCTTCACAGCGGGAGACTACAATGAGCAGTTCTTC. Residues: CASSFTAGDYNEQFF. The rearrangement joins TRBV9 to TRBJ2-1, with 8 bases lining up with TRBD2. V lost 4 bases, J lost 3 bases, and 6 bases stayed unmatched. Germline CDR1 and CDR2: SGDLS and YYNGEE. There are 15 residues in the CDR3.

The CDR3 bases are TGTGCCAGCAGCTTGGGTGTGTCGTGGAACTCTGGGGCCAACGTCCTGACTTTC. Residues: CASSLGVSWNSGANVLTF. The V and J genes are TRBV7-9 and TRBJ2-6; no definite D call. Trimming removed 3 bases at V and 0 bases at J, with 15 bases between. CDR1 SEHNR and CDR2 FQNEAQ come from the germline V gene (reference sequence). The CDR3 contains 18 residues.

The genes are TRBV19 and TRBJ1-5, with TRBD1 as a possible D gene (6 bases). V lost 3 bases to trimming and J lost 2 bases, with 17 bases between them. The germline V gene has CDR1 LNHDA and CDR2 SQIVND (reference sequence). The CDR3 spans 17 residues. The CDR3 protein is CASSIQYRDTGNQPQHF. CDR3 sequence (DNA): TGTGCCAGTAGTATTCAATACCGGGACACGGGCAATCAGCCCCAGCATTTT.

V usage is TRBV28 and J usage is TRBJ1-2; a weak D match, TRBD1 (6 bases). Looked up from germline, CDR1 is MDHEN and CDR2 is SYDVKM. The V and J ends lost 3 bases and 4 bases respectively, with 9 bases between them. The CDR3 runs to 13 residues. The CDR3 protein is CASSFGQLYGYTF. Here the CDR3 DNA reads TGTGCCAGCAGTTTTGGACAGCTCTATGGCTACACCTTC.

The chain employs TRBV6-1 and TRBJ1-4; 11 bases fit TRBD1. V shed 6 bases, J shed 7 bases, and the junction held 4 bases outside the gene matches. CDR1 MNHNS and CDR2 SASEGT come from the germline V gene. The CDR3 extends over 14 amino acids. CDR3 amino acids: CASSSGQGGEKLFF. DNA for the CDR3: TGTGCCAGCAGCTCGGGACAGGGGGGTGAAAAACTGTTTTTT.

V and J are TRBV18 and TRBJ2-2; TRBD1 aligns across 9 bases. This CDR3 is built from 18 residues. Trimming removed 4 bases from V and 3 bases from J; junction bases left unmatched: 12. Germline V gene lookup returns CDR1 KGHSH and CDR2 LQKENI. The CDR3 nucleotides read TGTGCCAGCTCACTGACGGGGACAGGGAGTTTGGACACCGGGGAGCTGTTTTTT. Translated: CASSLTGTGSLDTGELFF.

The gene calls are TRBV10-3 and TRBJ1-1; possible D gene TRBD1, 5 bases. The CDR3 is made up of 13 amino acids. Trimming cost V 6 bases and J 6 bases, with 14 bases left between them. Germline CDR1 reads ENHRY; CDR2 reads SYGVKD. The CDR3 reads CAISGTPGAEAFF. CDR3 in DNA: TGTGCCATCAGCGGGACCCCCGGGGCTGAAGCTTTCTTT.

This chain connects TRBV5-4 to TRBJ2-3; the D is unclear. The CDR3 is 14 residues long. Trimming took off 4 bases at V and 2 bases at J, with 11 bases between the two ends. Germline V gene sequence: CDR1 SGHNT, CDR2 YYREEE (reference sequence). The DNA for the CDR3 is TGTGCCAGCAGCAGGGCGGCGTTCACAGATACGCAGTATTTT. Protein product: CASSRAAFTDTQYF.

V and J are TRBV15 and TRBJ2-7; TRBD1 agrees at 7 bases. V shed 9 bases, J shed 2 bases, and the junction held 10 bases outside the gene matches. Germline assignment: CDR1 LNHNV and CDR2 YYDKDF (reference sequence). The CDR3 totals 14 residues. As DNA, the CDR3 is TGTGCCACGAATACAGGGGACCATACCTACGAGCAGTACTTC. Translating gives CATNTGDHTYEQYF.

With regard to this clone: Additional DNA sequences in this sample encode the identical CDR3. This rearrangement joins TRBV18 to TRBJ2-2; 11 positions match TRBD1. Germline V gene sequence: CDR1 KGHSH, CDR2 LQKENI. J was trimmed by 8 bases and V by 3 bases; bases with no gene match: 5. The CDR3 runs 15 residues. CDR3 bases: TGTGCCAGCTCACCGGACAGGGGGCGGTCGGGGGAGCTGTTTTTT. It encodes CASSPDRGRSGELFF. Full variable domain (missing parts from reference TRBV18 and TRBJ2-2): NAGVMQNPRHLVRRRGQEARLRCSPMKGHSHVYWYRQLPEEGLKFMVYLQKENIIDESGMPKERFSAEFPKEGPSILRIQQVVRGDSAAYFCASSPDRGRSGELFFGEGSRLTVL.

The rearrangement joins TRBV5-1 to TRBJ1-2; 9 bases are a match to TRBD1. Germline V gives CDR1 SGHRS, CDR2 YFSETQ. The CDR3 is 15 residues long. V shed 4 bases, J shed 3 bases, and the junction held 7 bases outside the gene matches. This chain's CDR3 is CASSPGTGRDYGYTF. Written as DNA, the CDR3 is TGCGCCAGCAGCCCGGGGACAGGGAGGGACTATGGCTACACCTTC.

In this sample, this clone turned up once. The CDR3 bases are TGTGCCAGCAGCCGATTGGGCGGGGGGAACACTGAAGCTTTCTTT. Translated, it gives CASSRLGGGNTEAFF. V is TRBV11-3 and J is TRBJ1-1; a possible D gene is TRBD1 (5 bases). The CDR3 extends over 15 amino acids. The germline CDR1 and CDR2 sequences are SGHNT and YENEEA. Trimming left V 5 bases short and J 1 base short, with 14 bases between.

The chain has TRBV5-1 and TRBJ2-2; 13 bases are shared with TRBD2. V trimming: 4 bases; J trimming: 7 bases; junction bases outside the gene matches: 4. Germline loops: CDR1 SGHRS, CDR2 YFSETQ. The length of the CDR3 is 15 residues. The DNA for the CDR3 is TGCGCCAGCAGCGCCCGGACTAGCGGGGGCGGGGAGCTGTTTTTT. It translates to CASSARTSGGGELFF.

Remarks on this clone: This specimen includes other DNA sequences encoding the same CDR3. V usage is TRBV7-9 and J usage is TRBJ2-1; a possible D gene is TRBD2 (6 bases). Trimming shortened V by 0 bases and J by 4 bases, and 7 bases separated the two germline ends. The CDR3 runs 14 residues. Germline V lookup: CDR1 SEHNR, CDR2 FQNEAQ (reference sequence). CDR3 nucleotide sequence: TGTGCCAGCAGCTTAGCGGGAGGATACAATGAGCAGTTCTTC. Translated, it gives CASSLAGGYNEQFF. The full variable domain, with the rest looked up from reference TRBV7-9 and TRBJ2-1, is DTGVSQNPRHKITKRGQNVTFRCDPISEHNRLYWYRQTLGQGPEFLTYFQNEAQLEKSRLLSDRFSAERPKGSFSTLEIQRTEQGDSAMYLCASSLAGGYNEQFFGPGTRLTVL.